Listed below are T cell receptor beta chains from one sample, sequenced in a study of T cells after yellow fever vaccination. MiXCR, applied by TCRdb to the 5' RACE reads, yields one record per CDR3 protein. The sample has some 340,000 distinct CDR3 sequences, roughly 10% seen once; the top ten hold roughly 3%. The source was CD4+ T cells sorted from PBMCs, collected 45 days after the yellow fever booster vaccination. All receptors come from a man between 18 and 35 years old who received the YFV17D yellow fever vaccine. CDR3s include the opening cysteine and the closing phenylalanine or tryptophan. Fields, in order: clone size, J gene, D gene, V gene, CDR3 protein, CDR3 DNA. The D gene is left open where the match is weak. Not all rows give a size; the values are once, few, many and, for expanded clones, a class.

clone_size: many
j_call: TRBJ2-5
d_call: TRBD2
v_call: TRBV7-9
cdr3_aa: CASSLGAGSVEETQYF
cdr3_nt: TGTGCCAGCAGCTTAGGAGCGGGGAGTGTCGAAGAGACCCAGTACTTC

clone_size: NA
j_call: TRBJ1-1
d_call: TRBD1
v_call: TRBV3-1
cdr3_aa: CASSQLRDRGSEAFF
cdr3_nt: TGTGCCAGCAGCCAACTCCGGGACAGGGGCTCTGAAGCTTTCTTT

clone_size: few
j_call: TRBJ2-7
d_call: TRBD1
v_call: TRBV4-1
cdr3_aa: CASSPTPRGKDYEQYF
cdr3_nt: TGCGCCAGCAGCCCTACCCCCAGGGGGAAAGACTACGAGCAGTACTTC

clone_size: few
j_call: TRBJ2-7
d_call: NA
v_call: TRBV10-3
cdr3_aa: CAISVGRYEQYF
cdr3_nt: TGTGCCATCAGTGTGGGTCGCTACGAGCAGTACTTC

clone_size: few
j_call: TRBJ1-5
d_call: NA
v_call: TRBV6-1
cdr3_aa: CASSDLGVQPQHF
cdr3_nt: TGTGCCAGCAGTGACTTGGGGGTTCAGCCCCAGCATTTT

clone_size: few
j_call: TRBJ2-1
d_call: NA
v_call: TRBV7-6
cdr3_aa: CASSRSPDYNEQFF
cdr3_nt: TGTGCCAGCAGCCGCTCCCCCGACTACAATGAGCAGTTCTTC

clone_size: NA
j_call: TRBJ2-5
d_call: TRBD2
v_call: TRBV5-6
cdr3_aa: CASSPAGLAGETQYF
cdr3_nt: TGTGCCAGCAGCCCCGCGGGACTAGCGGGAGAGACCCAGTACTTC

clone_size: few
j_call: TRBJ2-1
d_call: NA
v_call: TRBV14
cdr3_aa: CASSHGLLDEQFF
cdr3_nt: TGTGCCAGCAGCCACGGTCTACTGGATGAGCAGTTCTTC

clone_size: few
j_call: TRBJ1-4
d_call: NA
v_call: TRBV24-1
cdr3_aa: CATSDAELLTATTNEKLFF
cdr3_nt: TGTGCCACCAGTGATGCCGAATTGTTGACGGCGACAACTAATGAAAAACTGTTTTTT

clone_size: NA
j_call: TRBJ2-1
d_call: NA
v_call: TRBV7-3
cdr3_aa: CASSLGYLHEQFF
cdr3_nt: TGTGCCAGCAGCTTGGGCTATCTCCATGAGCAGTTCTTC

clone_size: NA
j_call: TRBJ1-1
d_call: NA
v_call: TRBV7-3
cdr3_aa: CASSSGTVNTEAFF
cdr3_nt: TGTGCCAGCAGCTCCGGGACGGTGAACACTGAAGCTTTCTTT

clone_size: many
j_call: TRBJ1-1
d_call: NA
v_call: TRBV18
cdr3_aa: CASSPGMNTEAFF
cdr3_nt: TGTGCCAGCTCACCTGGGATGAACACTGAAGCTTTCTTT

clone_size: few
j_call: TRBJ1-2
d_call: NA
v_call: TRBV6-5
cdr3_aa: CASGRVYGYTF
cdr3_nt: TGTGCCAGCGGGAGAGTCTATGGCTACACCTTC

clone_size: NA
j_call: TRBJ2-3
d_call: NA
v_call: TRBV12-3/TRBV12-4
cdr3_aa: CASSLGSETDTQYF
cdr3_nt: TGTGCCAGCAGTCTTGGTTCCGAGACAGATACGCAGTATTTT

clone_size: NA
j_call: TRBJ2-3
d_call: TRBD2
v_call: TRBV5-4
cdr3_aa: CASDGLAGGPGTDTQYF
cdr3_nt: TGTGCCAGCGACGGACTAGCGGGGGGGCCCGGCACAGATACGCAGTATTTT

clone_size: NA
j_call: TRBJ1-1
d_call: NA
v_call: TRBV18
cdr3_aa: CASSPPFGRNTEAFF
cdr3_nt: TGTGCCAGCTCACCACCGTTCGGCAGGAACACTGAAGCTTTCTTT

clone_size: many
j_call: TRBJ1-6
d_call: NA
v_call: TRBV7-9
cdr3_aa: CASSFQNSPLHF
cdr3_nt: TGTGCCAGCAGCTTCCAGAATTCACCCCTCCACTTT

clone_size: many
j_call: TRBJ1-2
d_call: NA
v_call: TRBV12-3/TRBV12-4
cdr3_aa: CASIRPGQLNGYTF
cdr3_nt: TGTGCCAGCATTCGTCCGGGACAACTTAATGGCTACACCTTC

clone_size: few
j_call: TRBJ1-6
d_call: TRBD1
v_call: TRBV20-1
cdr3_aa: CSARAWTGLGNSPLHF
cdr3_nt: TGCAGTGCTAGAGCCTGGACAGGGTTGGGGAATTCACCCCTCCACTTT

clone_size: NA
j_call: TRBJ1-2
d_call: NA
v_call: TRBV20-1
cdr3_aa: CSGYGLNYGYTF
cdr3_nt: TGCAGTGGCTACGGGCTAAACTATGGCTACACCTTC

clone_size: NA
j_call: TRBJ1-2
d_call: NA
v_call: TRBV7-9
cdr3_aa: CASSGRDGSGYTF
cdr3_nt: TGTGCCAGCAGTGGGAGGGATGGAAGTGGCTACACCTTC

clone_size: many
j_call: TRBJ2-1
d_call: NA
v_call: TRBV5-6
cdr3_aa: CASSPRLSSYNEQFF
cdr3_nt: TGTGCCAGCAGCCCTAGGTTGAGCTCCTACAATGAGCAGTTCTTC

clone_size: many
j_call: TRBJ1-2
d_call: NA
v_call: TRBV7-3
cdr3_aa: CASSWDGTRGYTF
cdr3_nt: TGTGCCAGCAGCTGGGACGGGACTCGGGGCTACACCTTC

clone_size: NA
j_call: TRBJ2-2
d_call: TRBD1
v_call: TRBV5-1
cdr3_aa: CASSLTGIGTGELIF
cdr3_nt: TGCGCCAGCAGCCTGACAGGGATCGGCACCGGGGAGCTGATTTTT

clone_size: NA
j_call: TRBJ2-2
d_call: NA
v_call: TRBV11-2
cdr3_aa: CASSLDRESTGELFF
cdr3_nt: TGTGCCAGCAGCTTAGACAGGGAGAGCACCGGGGAGCTGTTTTTT

clone_size: few
j_call: TRBJ1-1
d_call: NA
v_call: TRBV20-1
cdr3_aa: CSARDGFIAFF
cdr3_nt: TGCAGTGCTAGAGACGGGTTTATAGCTTTCTTT

clone_size: NA
j_call: TRBJ1-1
d_call: TRBD1
v_call: TRBV6-6
cdr3_aa: CASSSRQGRDTEAFF
cdr3_nt: TGTGCCAGCAGCTCCCGACAGGGAAGGGACACTGAAGCTTTCTTT

clone_size: few
j_call: TRBJ1-1
d_call: NA
v_call: TRBV10-3
cdr3_aa: CAATSQQGEAFF
cdr3_nt: TGTGCCGCGACCAGCCAGCAGGGTGAAGCTTTCTTT

clone_size: many
j_call: TRBJ1-1
d_call: NA
v_call: TRBV18
cdr3_aa: CASSPGRTIQNTEAFF
cdr3_nt: TGTGCCAGCTCACCGGGCCGGACCATTCAGAACACTGAAGCTTTCTTT

clone_size: few
j_call: TRBJ2-1
d_call: NA
v_call: TRBV6-5
cdr3_aa: CASSYGAGEQFF
cdr3_nt: TGTGCCAGCAGTTACGGGGCGGGTGAGCAGTTCTTC